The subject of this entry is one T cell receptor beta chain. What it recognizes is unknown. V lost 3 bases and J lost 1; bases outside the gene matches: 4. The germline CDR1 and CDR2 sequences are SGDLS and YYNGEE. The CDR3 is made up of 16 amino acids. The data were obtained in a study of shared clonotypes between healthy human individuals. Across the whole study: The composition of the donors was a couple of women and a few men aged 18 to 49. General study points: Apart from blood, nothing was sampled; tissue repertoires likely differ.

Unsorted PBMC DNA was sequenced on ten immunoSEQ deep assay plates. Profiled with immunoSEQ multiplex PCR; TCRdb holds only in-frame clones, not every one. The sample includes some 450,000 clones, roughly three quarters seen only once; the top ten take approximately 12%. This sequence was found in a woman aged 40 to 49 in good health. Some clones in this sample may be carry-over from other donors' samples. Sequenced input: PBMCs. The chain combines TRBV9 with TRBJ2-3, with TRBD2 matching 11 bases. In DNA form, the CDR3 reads TGTGCCAGCAGCGCGACTAGCGGGATTCGCACAGATACGCAGTATTTT. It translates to CASSATSGIRTDTQYF. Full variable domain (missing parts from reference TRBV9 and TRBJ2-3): DSGVTQTPKHLITATGQRVTLRCSPRSGDLSVYWYQQSLDQGLQFLIQYYNGEERAKGNILERFSAQQFPDLHSELNLSSLELGDSALYFCASSATSGIRTDTQYFGPGTRLTVL.